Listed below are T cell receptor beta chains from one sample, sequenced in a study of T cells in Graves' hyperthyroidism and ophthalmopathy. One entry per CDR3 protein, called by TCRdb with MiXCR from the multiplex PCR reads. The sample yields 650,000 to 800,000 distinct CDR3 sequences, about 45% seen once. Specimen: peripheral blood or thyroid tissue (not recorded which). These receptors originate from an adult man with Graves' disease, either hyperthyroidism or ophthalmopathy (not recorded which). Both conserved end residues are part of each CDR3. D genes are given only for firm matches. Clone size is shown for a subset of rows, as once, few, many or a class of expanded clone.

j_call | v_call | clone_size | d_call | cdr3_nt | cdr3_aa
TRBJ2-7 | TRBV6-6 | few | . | TGTGCCAGCAGTGAAGCGCACCGAAAGTCCTACGAGCAGTACTTC | CASSEAHRKSYEQYF
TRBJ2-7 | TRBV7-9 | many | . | TGTGCCAGCAGCTTAGACAGGGCTGGCGAGCAGTACTTC | CASSLDRAGEQYF
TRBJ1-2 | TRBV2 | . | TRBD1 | TGTGCCAGCAGTGAAGGGGGCGGGACAGGCTTCACCTTC | CASSEGGGTGFTF
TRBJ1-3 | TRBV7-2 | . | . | TGTGCCAGCAGCTTAGAATATTTGGAGACCTCTGGAAACACCATATATTTT | CASSLEYLETSGNTIYF
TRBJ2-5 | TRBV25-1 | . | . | TGTGCCAGCAGTTTAGGCGGCGGGGTCCCAGAGACCCAGTACTTC | CASSLGGGVPETQYF
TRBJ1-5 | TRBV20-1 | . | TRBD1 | TGCAGTGCGGGGGGGACAGTGGAAAGTGAGCCCCAGCATTTT | CSAGGTVESEPQHF
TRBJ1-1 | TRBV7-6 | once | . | TGTGCCAGCAGAATACAGGGTCGGGTCACTGAAGCTTTCTTT | CASRIQGRVTEAFF
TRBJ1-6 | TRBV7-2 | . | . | TGTGCCAGCAGGAGGACGGGATATAATTCACCCCTCCACTTT | CASRRTGYNSPLHF
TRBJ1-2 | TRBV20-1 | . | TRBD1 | TGCAGTGCTAGAGATCTTGGGACAGGGATTGGCTACACCTTC | CSARDLGTGIGYTF
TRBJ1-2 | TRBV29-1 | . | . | TGCAGCGTTCAAGGGGAGGGCTACACCTTC | CSVQGEGYTF
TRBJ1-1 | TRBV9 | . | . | TGTGCCAGCAGCGTAGGAGCCAGAGGGCTGAACACTGAAGCTCTCTTT | CASSVGARGLNTEALF
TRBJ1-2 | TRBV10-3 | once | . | TGTGCCATCAGTGAGGCGACCGACCCCAATGGCTACACCTTC | CAISEATDPNGYTF
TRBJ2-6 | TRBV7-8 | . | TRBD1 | TGTGCCAGCAGCCCTTGGGACAGGGTATTCAACTCTGGGGCCAACGGCCTGACTTTC | CASSPWDRVFNSGANGLTF
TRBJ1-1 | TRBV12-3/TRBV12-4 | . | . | TGTGCCAGCGGTTTAGCGCCGACACTGAACACTGAAGCTTTCTTT | CASGLAPTLNTEAFF
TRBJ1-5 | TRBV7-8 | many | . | TGTGCCAGCAGCTTCGGGCACAATCAGCCCCAGCATTTT | CASSFGHNQPQHF
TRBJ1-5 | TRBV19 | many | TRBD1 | TGTGCCAGTAGATCCCCAGGGGGCGATCAGCCCCAGCATTTT | CASRSPGGDQPQHF
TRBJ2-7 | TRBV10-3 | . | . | TGTGCCATCAGGGGAGCGGTCGTCTACGAGCAGTACTTC | CAIRGAVVYEQYF
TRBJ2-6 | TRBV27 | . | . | TGTGCCAGCAGCCCCTTTCGGGCCAACGTCCTGACTTTC | CASSPFRANVLTF
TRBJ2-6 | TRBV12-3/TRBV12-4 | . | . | TGTGCCAGCAGTGAACAGGCCGCAGGGGCCAACGTCCTGACTTTC | CASSEQAAGANVLTF
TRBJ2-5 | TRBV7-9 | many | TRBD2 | TGTGCCAGCAGCCCTGGGACTAGCGGGGGCCAAGAGACCCAGTACTTC | CASSPGTSGGQETQYF
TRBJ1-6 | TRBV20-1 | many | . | TGCAGTGCAGGACGCGGGGGCAATAATTCACCCCTCCACTTT | CSAGRGGNNSPLHF
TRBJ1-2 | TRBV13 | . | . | TGTGCCAGCAGCGCGTCCGGGACTATCTATGGCTACACCTTC | CASSASGTIYGYTF
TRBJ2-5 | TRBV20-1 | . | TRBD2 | TGCAGTGCTAGAGATGCCCTACGGCGGGAGGGCCGTCGGCAGACCCAGTACTTC | CSARDALRREGRRQTQYF
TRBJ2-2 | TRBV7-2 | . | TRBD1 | TGTGCCAGCAGCCCCCTAACAGGGGGTGGGACCGGGGAGCTGTTTTTT | CASSPLTGGGTGELFF
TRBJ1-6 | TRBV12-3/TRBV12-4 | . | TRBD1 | TGTGCCAGCAGCCCGTACGGGACAGGAAATTCACCCCTCCACTTT | CASSPYGTGNSPLHF
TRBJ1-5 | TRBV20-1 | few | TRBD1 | TGCAGTGCTACACAGGGGCCCGGGGGGAGCAATCAGCCCCAGCATTTT | CSATQGPGGSNQPQHF
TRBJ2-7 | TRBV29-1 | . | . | TGCAGCGTTGAACATCGGCAGGTGTACTACGAGCAGTACTTC | CSVEHRQVYYEQYF
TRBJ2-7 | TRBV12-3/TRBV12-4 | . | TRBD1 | TGTGCCAGCAGCCTGGGGACAGGGAACTCTGAGCAGTACTTC | CASSLGTGNSEQYF
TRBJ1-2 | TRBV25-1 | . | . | TGTGCCAGCAGCCAAGCCGACAGTGATGGCTATGGCTACACCTTC | CASSQADSDGYGYTF
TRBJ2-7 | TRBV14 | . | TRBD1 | TGTGCCAGCAGAGGTACAGGGGGTTACGAGCAGTACTTC | CASRGTGGYEQYF
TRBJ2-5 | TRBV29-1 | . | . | TGCAGCGTTGAAGGCAGGGATACACAAGAGACCCAGTACTTC | CSVEGRDTQETQYF
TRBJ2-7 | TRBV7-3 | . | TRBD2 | TGTGCCAGCAGTCATTCTACGGGGGGCTACGAGCAGTACTTC | CASSHSTGGYEQYF
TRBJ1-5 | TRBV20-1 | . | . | TGCAGTGCTAGGTCAGGGGTTCAGCCCCAGCATTTT | CSARSGVQPQHF
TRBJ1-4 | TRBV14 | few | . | TGTGCCAGCAGCCAGATACAGGGAGAAGAACTGTTTTTT | CASSQIQGEELFF
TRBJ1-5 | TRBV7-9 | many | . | TGTGCCAGCAGCTTGGGGGTCTCCGGAGATCAGCCCCAGCATTTT | CASSLGVSGDQPQHF
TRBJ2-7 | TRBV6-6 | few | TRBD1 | TGTGCCAGCAGTTTCCGACAGGGTTCGACCTACGAGCAGTACTTC | CASSFRQGSTYEQYF
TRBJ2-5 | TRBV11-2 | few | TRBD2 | TGTGCCAGCAGCCCCGAGGGACTAGCGGACCAAGAGACCCAGTACTTC | CASSPEGLADQETQYF